The rows below give T cell receptor beta chains drawn from one sample of a study of T-cell reconstitution after alpha-beta-depleted transplantation in children. TCRdb reanalysed the PCR reads using MiXCR and keeps one entry per CDR3 protein. The data contain 600,000 to 700,000 distinct CDR3 sequences, around 13% of them singletons. Specimen: PBMCs, collected before TCRalphabeta/CD19-depleted stem cell transplant. All receptors derive from a girl aged 2 to 10 with congenital amegakaryocytic thrombocytopenia, due to receive a stem cell transplant. The CDR3 runs from the conserved cysteine through the conserved F or W. The D gene is left open where the match is weak. The size of a clone is reported for some rows only, either as once, few or many, or as a class for expanded clones.

J gene: TRBJ2-1
D gene: TRBD2
clone size: many
V gene: TRBV12-3/TRBV12-4
CDR3 protein: CASSLGLAGVQFF
CDR3 DNA: TGTGCCAGCAGTCTGGGACTAGCGGGAGTGCAGTTCTTC

J gene: TRBJ1-6
D gene: -
clone size: many
V gene: TRBV20-1
CDR3 protein: CSARRQQAYNSPLHF
CDR3 DNA: TGCAGTGCTAGGCGTCAGCAGGCTTATAATTCACCCCTCCACTTT

J gene: TRBJ1-1
D gene: -
clone size: -
V gene: TRBV29-1
CDR3 protein: CSVEVDGSMDTEAFF
CDR3 DNA: TGCAGCGTTGAGGTTGACGGGTCTATGGACACTGAAGCTTTCTTT

J gene: TRBJ2-1
D gene: TRBD2
clone size: many
V gene: TRBV15
CDR3 protein: CATSRAASGSNEQFF
CDR3 DNA: TGTGCCACCAGCAGAGCTGCTAGCGGATCCAATGAGCAGTTCTTC

J gene: TRBJ2-1
D gene: TRBD2
clone size: -
V gene: TRBV10-2
CDR3 protein: CASSETGLAGGEQFF
CDR3 DNA: TGCGCCAGCAGTGAAACGGGACTAGCGGGAGGGGAGCAGTTCTTC

J gene: TRBJ2-1
D gene: TRBD2
clone size: -
V gene: TRBV20-1
CDR3 protein: CSARDPKSGRTYNEQFF
CDR3 DNA: TGCAGTGCTAGAGACCCCAAAAGCGGGAGGACCTACAATGAGCAGTTCTTC

J gene: TRBJ2-1
D gene: TRBD2
clone size: -
V gene: TRBV5-1
CDR3 protein: CASSGTGTSGLDFF
CDR3 DNA: TGCGCCAGCAGCGGAACCGGGACTAGCGGCCTCGACTTCTTC

J gene: TRBJ2-5
D gene: TRBD2
clone size: many
V gene: TRBV10-3
CDR3 protein: CAISSSSGTLQETQYF
CDR3 DNA: TGTGCCATCAGTAGCTCTAGCGGGACATTACAAGAGACCCAGTACTTC

J gene: TRBJ2-1
D gene: TRBD2
clone size: -
V gene: TRBV7-2
CDR3 protein: CASSLALGAGGNEQFF
CDR3 DNA: TGTGCCAGCAGCTTGGCGTTGGGAGCGGGAGGTAATGAGCAGTTCTTC

J gene: TRBJ2-1
D gene: TRBD2
clone size: few
V gene: TRBV11-2
CDR3 protein: CASSLTSGSGNEQFF
CDR3 DNA: TGTGCCAGCAGCTTAACTAGCGGGAGCGGCAATGAGCAGTTCTTC

J gene: TRBJ2-1
D gene: -
clone size: many
V gene: TRBV20-1
CDR3 protein: CSARDNLGLSYNEQFF
CDR3 DNA: TGCAGTGCTAGAGATAATTTGGGACTGTCCTACAATGAGCAGTTCTTC

J gene: TRBJ2-3
D gene: TRBD2
clone size: -
V gene: TRBV11-1
CDR3 protein: CASSLTRFRTSGRTDTQYF
CDR3 DNA: TGTGCCAGCAGCTTAACCCGATTCCGGACTAGCGGGAGGACAGATACGCAGTATTTT

J gene: TRBJ1-2
D gene: TRBD1
clone size: -
V gene: TRBV28
CDR3 protein: CASIQGGQGKSYGYTF
CDR3 DNA: TGTGCCAGCATCCAGGGTGGACAGGGAAAATCCTATGGCTACACCTTC

J gene: TRBJ2-3
D gene: -
clone size: many
V gene: TRBV6-4
CDR3 protein: CASSDGGTDTQYF
CDR3 DNA: TGTGCCAGCAGTGACGGAGGCACAGATACGCAGTATTTT

J gene: TRBJ1-2
D gene: -
clone size: many
V gene: TRBV10-3
CDR3 protein: CAISEFSSRQVQDGYTF
CDR3 DNA: TGTGCCATCAGTGAGTTCAGTTCTAGGCAGGTTCAGGATGGCTACACCTTC

J gene: TRBJ2-7
D gene: -
clone size: -
V gene: TRBV11-2
CDR3 protein: CASSLGVSEQYF
CDR3 DNA: TGTGCCAGCAGCTTGGGGGTCTCCGAGCAGTACTTC

J gene: TRBJ2-1
D gene: -
clone size: few
V gene: TRBV27
CDR3 protein: CASSFGWTLHNEQFF
CDR3 DNA: TGTGCCAGCAGTTTCGGATGGACCCTCCACAATGAGCAGTTCTTC

J gene: TRBJ2-7
D gene: TRBD2
clone size: -
V gene: TRBV7-2
CDR3 protein: CASSLDGSSGIYEQYF
CDR3 DNA: TGTGCCAGCAGCTTAGATGGTTCTAGCGGGATTTACGAGCAGTACTTC

J gene: TRBJ1-1
D gene: -
clone size: -
V gene: TRBV12-3/TRBV12-4
CDR3 protein: CASSSGVVNTEAFF
CDR3 DNA: TGTGCCAGCAGTTCGGGGGTGGTGAACACTGAAGCTTTCTTT

J gene: TRBJ2-7
D gene: TRBD1
clone size: -
V gene: TRBV3-1
CDR3 protein: CASSQVRGYSEQYF
CDR3 DNA: TGTGCCAGCAGCCAAGTCAGGGGGTATAGCGAGCAGTACTTC

J gene: TRBJ2-3
D gene: TRBD2
clone size: many
V gene: TRBV12-3/TRBV12-4
CDR3 protein: CASRAGADTQYF
CDR3 DNA: TGTGCCAGCAGAGCGGGAGCGGATACGCAGTATTTT

J gene: TRBJ2-7
D gene: -
clone size: many
V gene: TRBV5-1
CDR3 protein: CASSPYITGSYEQYF
CDR3 DNA: TGCGCCAGCAGCCCATACATTACAGGGTCCTACGAGCAGTACTTC

J gene: TRBJ2-1
D gene: -
clone size: many
V gene: TRBV28
CDR3 protein: CASSPRDRLDNEQFF
CDR3 DNA: TGTGCCAGCAGTCCCCGGGATCGCCTTGACAATGAGCAGTTCTTC

J gene: TRBJ2-7
D gene: -
clone size: many
V gene: TRBV20-1
CDR3 protein: CSASRRAYEQYF
CDR3 DNA: TGCAGTGCTAGCCGGAGAGCCTACGAGCAGTACTTC

J gene: TRBJ1-2
D gene: -
clone size: -
V gene: TRBV5-1
CDR3 protein: CASSPGGGNYGYTF
CDR3 DNA: TGCGCCAGCAGCCCAGGAGGAGGAAACTATGGCTACACCTTC

J gene: TRBJ1-1
D gene: -
clone size: -
V gene: TRBV4-2
CDR3 protein: CASSQDWGNTEAFF
CDR3 DNA: TGTGCCAGCAGCCAAGATTGGGGGAACACTGAAGCTTTCTTT

J gene: TRBJ1-1
D gene: -
clone size: few
V gene: TRBV24-1
CDR3 protein: CATPMRRMNTEAFF
CDR3 DNA: TGTGCCACCCCGATGCGGCGGATGAACACTGAAGCTTTCTTT

J gene: TRBJ2-7
D gene: -
clone size: -
V gene: TRBV9
CDR3 protein: CASSGNWGSSEQYF
CDR3 DNA: TGTGCCAGCAGCGGAAACTGGGGGAGTTCCGAGCAGTACTTC

J gene: TRBJ2-7
D gene: TRBD1
clone size: -
V gene: TRBV5-1
CDR3 protein: CASSLAGQVTYEQYF
CDR3 DNA: TGCGCCAGCAGCTTGGCCGGACAGGTTACCTACGAGCAGTACTTC

J gene: TRBJ2-7
D gene: TRBD2
clone size: -
V gene: TRBV6-5
CDR3 protein: CASSYYAPTSGPLEQYF
CDR3 DNA: TGTGCCAGCAGTTATTACGCACCGACTAGCGGGCCCCTCGAGCAGTACTTC

J gene: TRBJ2-5
D gene: TRBD2
clone size: -
V gene: TRBV7-7
CDR3 protein: CASSRLGLAGGRLIRGTQYF
CDR3 DNA: TGTGCCAGCAGCCGACTAGGACTAGCGGGAGGCCGCCTGATAAGAGGGACCCAGTACTTC

J gene: TRBJ2-7
D gene: -
clone size: -
V gene: TRBV7-9
CDR3 protein: CASSPAIGYEQYF
CDR3 DNA: TGTGCCAGCAGCCCAGCGATAGGCTACGAGCAGTACTTC

J gene: TRBJ1-3
D gene: -
clone size: many
V gene: TRBV6-5
CDR3 protein: CASSYSGGGTIYF
CDR3 DNA: TGTGCCAGCAGTTACTCAGGAGGCGGCACCATATATTTT

J gene: TRBJ2-3
D gene: TRBD2
clone size: -
V gene: TRBV7-8
CDR3 protein: CARSLAGVGRSTDTQYF
CDR3 DNA: TGTGCCCGCAGCTTAGCGGGGGTGGGGAGAAGCACAGATACGCAGTATTTT

J gene: TRBJ2-7
D gene: -
clone size: few
V gene: TRBV20-1
CDR3 protein: CSARVEPLAYEQYF
CDR3 DNA: TGCAGTGCTAGAGTTGAACCCTTGGCCTACGAGCAGTACTTC

J gene: TRBJ2-2
D gene: -
clone size: many
V gene: TRBV7-9
CDR3 protein: CASSLKGGTGELFF
CDR3 DNA: TGTGCCAGCAGCTTAAAGGGGGGCACCGGGGAGCTGTTTTTT

J gene: TRBJ2-7
D gene: -
clone size: few
V gene: TRBV6-5
CDR3 protein: CASSYSNSGKPYEQYF
CDR3 DNA: TGTGCCAGCAGTTACTCGAACTCTGGGAAACCCTACGAGCAGTACTTC

J gene: TRBJ2-7
D gene: -
clone size: many
V gene: TRBV6-2/TRBV6-3
CDR3 protein: CASSPRHSGEVYEQYF
CDR3 DNA: TGTGCCAGCAGTCCACGACATTCGGGGGAGGTCTACGAGCAGTACTTC

J gene: TRBJ2-1
D gene: -
clone size: -
V gene: TRBV19
CDR3 protein: CASSIAAEQFF
CDR3 DNA: TGTGCCAGTAGTATAGCTGCGGAGCAGTTCTTC

J gene: TRBJ2-2
D gene: -
clone size: few
V gene: TRBV20-1
CDR3 protein: CSARGVQGYTGELFF
CDR3 DNA: TGCAGTGCTAGAGGGGTACAGGGCTACACCGGGGAGCTGTTTTTT

J gene: TRBJ2-1
D gene: TRBD2
clone size: many
V gene: TRBV4-1
CDR3 protein: CASSRGLARGGSYNEQFF
CDR3 DNA: TGCGCCAGCAGCCGCGGACTAGCGAGGGGGGGCTCCTACAATGAGCAGTTCTTC

J gene: TRBJ2-1
D gene: -
clone size: many
V gene: TRBV9
CDR3 protein: CASSVDFWASRDEQFF
CDR3 DNA: TGTGCCAGCAGCGTAGATTTTTGGGCTAGCCGCGATGAGCAGTTCTTC

J gene: TRBJ2-1
D gene: -
clone size: once
V gene: TRBV7-6
CDR3 protein: CASSFPPLVDEQFF
CDR3 DNA: TGTGCCAGCAGCTTTCCCCCCCTAGTGGATGAGCAGTTCTTC

J gene: TRBJ2-6
D gene: TRBD2
clone size: -
V gene: TRBV12-3/TRBV12-4
CDR3 protein: CASSFSAGAGANVLTF
CDR3 DNA: TGTGCCAGCAGTTTCTCAGCGGGAGCTGGGGCCAACGTCCTGACTTTC

J gene: TRBJ2-1
D gene: TRBD2
clone size: -
V gene: TRBV15
CDR3 protein: CATSIGLARTEQFF
CDR3 DNA: TGTGCCACCAGCATAGGACTAGCGCGTACGGAGCAGTTCTTC

J gene: TRBJ2-1
D gene: -
clone size: -
V gene: TRBV9
CDR3 protein: CASSPHSGTSYNEQFF
CDR3 DNA: TGTGCCAGCAGCCCCCATAGCGGCACCTCCTACAATGAGCAGTTCTTC

J gene: TRBJ2-7
D gene: -
clone size: few
V gene: TRBV18
CDR3 protein: CASSPRPRRAQYF
CDR3 DNA: TGTGCCAGCTCACCAAGGCCTCGACGGGCGCAGTACTTC

J gene: TRBJ2-6
D gene: TRBD1
clone size: -
V gene: TRBV6-5
CDR3 protein: CASSYAGTARRSGANVLTF
CDR3 DNA: TGTGCCAGCAGTTATGCCGGGACAGCCCGACGCTCTGGGGCCAACGTCCTGACTTTC

J gene: TRBJ2-2
D gene: -
clone size: many
V gene: TRBV5-1
CDR3 protein: CASSLGVVRNTGELFF
CDR3 DNA: TGCGCCAGCAGCTTGGGCGTGGTCCGGAACACCGGGGAGCTGTTTTTT

J gene: TRBJ2-7
D gene: -
clone size: many
V gene: TRBV5-1
CDR3 protein: CASSLAGTYEQYF
CDR3 DNA: TGTGCCAGCAGCTTGGCAGGAACCTACGAGCAGTACTTC

J gene: TRBJ2-7
D gene: -
clone size: -
V gene: TRBV5-1
CDR3 protein: CASSGSGRDGEQYF
CDR3 DNA: TGCGCCAGCAGCGGTAGCGGCAGAGACGGCGAGCAGTACTTC

J gene: TRBJ1-5
D gene: TRBD1
clone size: -
V gene: TRBV11-2
CDR3 protein: CASSVGTGGYSNQPQHF
CDR3 DNA: TGTGCCAGCAGCGTCGGGACAGGGGGTTATAGCAATCAGCCCCAGCATTTT

J gene: TRBJ2-5
D gene: -
clone size: many
V gene: TRBV5-1
CDR3 protein: CASMGSQETQYF
CDR3 DNA: TGCGCCAGCATGGGGTCCCAAGAGACCCAGTACTTC

J gene: TRBJ2-1
D gene: TRBD1
clone size: many
V gene: TRBV9
CDR3 protein: CASSAPGTGINEQFF
CDR3 DNA: TGTGCCAGCAGCGCCCCCGGGACAGGGATTAATGAGCAGTTCTTC

J gene: TRBJ2-5
D gene: -
clone size: few
V gene: TRBV27
CDR3 protein: CASSLSSGLIQETQYF
CDR3 DNA: TGTGCCAGCAGTTTATCCTCCGGACTAATCCAAGAGACCCAGTACTTC